This T cell receptor beta chain comes out of a study of OX40 agonist ivuxolimab in advanced cancers. Blood got drawn at baseline, again on cycle 4 day 1, and then on cycle 7 day 1. The table came from immunoSEQ multiplex PCR; TCRdb's copy has only in-frame clones and leaves some out. The sample holds 62,000 or so clones, around four fifths seen once. Regarding the study as a whole: Normalized T-cell clonal expansion was also low in a subset of nonresponders. At doses 0.1 to 3.0 mg/kg, CD4+ and CD8+ clones expanded.

This clone was seen a few times. Antigen: not known. The clonotype was recovered from an adult with an advanced solid tumor such as melanoma, head and neck, liver or kidney cancer. The sample here was CD4+ or CD8+ T cells sorted from blood, taken in a trial of the OX40 agonist ivuxolimab.

In DNA, the CDR3 is TGCGCCAGCAGTGAAGGACTCGAAAACTCCAATGAGCAGTTCTTC. It is translated as CASSEGLENSNEQFF. The V gene is TRBV10-1, the J gene TRBJ2-1; D perhaps matches TRBD2 (5 bases). Germline V CDR1 and CDR2: WNHNN, SYGVQD (reference sequence). This CDR3 has 15 amino acids. Trimming left V 3 bases short and J 6 bases short, with 15 bases between.